The sequence of this T cell receptor beta chain was determined in a study of blood T cell repertoires in COVID-19 (TCRdb year 2020). Study-wide context: Collaborator samples came from the United States, Italy and Spain and covered acute and convalescent phases of COVID-19. The prospective study material was composed of cDNA or gDNA derived from T cells, B-cell-depleted T cells, or PBMCs. The dataset comprised deeply sampled blood TCRbeta repertoires from subjects exposed to, actively infected with, or recovered from COVID-19. The repertoires were made available in a free public database intended to serve as a resource for research on the immune response to SARS-CoV-2. Samples came from the ongoing ImmuneRACE study (first 160 participants) plus 1,254 subjects from 6 global collaborators. Sample metadata almost always included a de-identified subject ID, COVID-19 status, age in years and sex. HLA class I and class II types, where available, came from metadata supplied by the sample provider rather than from assay-based typing.

In Seattle, one collaborating source enrolled patients while the infection was active and tracked those patients longitudinally over the course of disease. Each collaborating institution followed its own protocols to collect whole blood in K2EDTA tubes. For TCRbeta analysis, collaborators shipped samples as frozen whole blood, isolated PBMCs, or DNA extracted from either of those sample types. A note on this clone: The target of this receptor is not known. No clone much larger than this one lies a single base away; base qualities are absent.

What the work shows at the level of the full study, not this receptor alone: The quantity of clinical and demographic metadata differed by source and by participant and was supplied without curation.

TCRbeta CDR3 regions were amplified from genomic DNA by means of the immunoSEQ Assay, a bias-controlled multiplex PCR. In the authors' own workflow: The number of nucleated cells in each sample was estimated by amplification of reference gene primers within the assay. To quantify the absolute abundance of each unique TCRbeta CDR3 rearrangement, sequence reads were collapsed and filtered. For each sample, productive Simpson clonality was calculated by taking the square root of Simpson's diversity index across productive rearrangements. This immuneACCESS table, as held by TCRdb, lists in-frame sequences with V and J called but not all clones. Of the missing ones, under half trace to an unresolved V gene in checked studies; the others have no known cause. V and J calls and clone size are copied from that table; D and trimming were computed from the DNA. The sample contains some 270,000 clones, approximately 83% of them found a single time. The ten top clones hold around 16% of the sample.

There are 15 amino acids in the CDR3, from cysteine to phenylalanine inclusive. Only the CDR3 DNA is retained, 45 bases long and in frame from the first base. Unmatched junction bases come to 3, with V trimmed by 0 bases and J by 3 bases. Sequences SGHRS (CDR1) and YFSETQ (CDR2) are obtained from the germline V gene. This receptor chain uses TRBV5-1 and TRBJ2-3; TRBD1 fits 8 bases in the junction. The TCR comes from a person between 70 and 80 years old with COVID-19, enrolled during active disease. Sample: peripheral blood. The sequenced DNA is TGCGCCAGCAGCTTGGTTAGGACAGGGACAGATACGCAGTATTTT. This encodes CASSLVRTGTDTQYF.